The sequence of this T cell receptor beta chain was determined in a study of siplizumab effects on memory and regulatory T cells. Findings and caveats of the study: Under siplizumab, alloreactive sequences traced to unstimulated CD4+ memory cells were significantly reduced. Memory T cells appeared less diverse than naive cells, which seemed to contribute substantially to alloresponse.

CDR1 MNHEY and CDR2 SVGAGI come from the germline V gene. The CDR3 has 16 amino acids. V was clipped by 2 bases and J by 3 bases, with 15 bases between them. The table came from immunoSEQ multiplex PCR; TCRdb's copy has only in-frame clones and leaves some out. The table has 110,000 or so clones, 93% seen once. Worth noting for this clone: The antigen remains undetermined.

The chain is built from TRBV6-5 and TRBJ2-3, with D possibly matching TRBD1 (5 bases). This TCR derives from a human donor in good health. The sequencing input was non-Treg CD4+ T cells sorted from blood. The CDR3 loop reads CASSYSRGSGTDTQYF. The DNA of the CDR3 is TGTGCCAGCAGTTACAGTAGGGGCTCAGGGACAGATACGCAGTATTTT.